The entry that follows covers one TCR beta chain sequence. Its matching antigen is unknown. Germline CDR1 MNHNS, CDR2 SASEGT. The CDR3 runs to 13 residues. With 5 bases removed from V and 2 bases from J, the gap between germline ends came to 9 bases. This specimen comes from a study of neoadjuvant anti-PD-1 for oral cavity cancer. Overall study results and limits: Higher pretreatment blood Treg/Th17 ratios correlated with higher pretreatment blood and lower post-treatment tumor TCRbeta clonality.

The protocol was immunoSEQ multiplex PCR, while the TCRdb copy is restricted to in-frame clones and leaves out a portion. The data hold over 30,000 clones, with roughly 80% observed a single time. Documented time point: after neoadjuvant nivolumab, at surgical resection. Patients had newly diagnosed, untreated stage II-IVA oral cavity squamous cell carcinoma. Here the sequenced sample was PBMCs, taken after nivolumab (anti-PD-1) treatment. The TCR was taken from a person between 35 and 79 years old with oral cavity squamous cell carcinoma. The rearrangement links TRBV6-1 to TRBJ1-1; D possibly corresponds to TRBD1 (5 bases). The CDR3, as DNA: TGTGCCAGCAGTTTGGGGGAAAACACTGAAGCTTTCTTT. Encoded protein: CASSLGENTEAFF.